This T cell receptor beta chain was sequenced in a study of regulatory T cells in long-lasting Graves disease. Combining iRepertoire HTBI primers with Arm-PCR of CDR3 regions, the authors built TCR beta libraries. Each CDR3 protein is one row after TCRdb ran MiXCR on the multiplex PCR reads. This table holds 420,000 or so distinct CDR3 sequences, 15% to 20% found once. In its sample, this clonotype was seen many times. The time point is: newly diagnosed GD, antithyroid drugs for less than 3 months. PBMC-extracted RNA yielded the TCR library. Germline V gene sequence: CDR1 MNHNS, CDR2 SASEGT. This CDR3 contains 13 residues. Trimming took off 8 bases at V and 0 bases at J, with 10 bases between the two ends. Another study also made use of these data, one on T cells in Graves' hyperthyroidism and ophthalmopathy. From that second work: Uncontrolled infections, other autoimmune diseases, pregnancy or lactation led to exclusion of patients. With the HTBI primer set, the TCR CDR3 went through a first round of RT-PCR. Blood held most thyroid clonotypes expanded above 0.001 frequency.

The clonotype comes from a woman younger than 30 with Graves disease. The chain links TRBV6-1 to TRBJ1-1; D ambiguous. The source material was peripheral blood mononuclear cells (PBMCs), sampled at new diagnosis, from a patient treated with antithyroid drugs. The CDR3, as DNA: TGTGCCAGCCTCAGGTACCTGAACACTGAAGCTTTCTTT. Amino acids: CASLRYLNTEAFF.